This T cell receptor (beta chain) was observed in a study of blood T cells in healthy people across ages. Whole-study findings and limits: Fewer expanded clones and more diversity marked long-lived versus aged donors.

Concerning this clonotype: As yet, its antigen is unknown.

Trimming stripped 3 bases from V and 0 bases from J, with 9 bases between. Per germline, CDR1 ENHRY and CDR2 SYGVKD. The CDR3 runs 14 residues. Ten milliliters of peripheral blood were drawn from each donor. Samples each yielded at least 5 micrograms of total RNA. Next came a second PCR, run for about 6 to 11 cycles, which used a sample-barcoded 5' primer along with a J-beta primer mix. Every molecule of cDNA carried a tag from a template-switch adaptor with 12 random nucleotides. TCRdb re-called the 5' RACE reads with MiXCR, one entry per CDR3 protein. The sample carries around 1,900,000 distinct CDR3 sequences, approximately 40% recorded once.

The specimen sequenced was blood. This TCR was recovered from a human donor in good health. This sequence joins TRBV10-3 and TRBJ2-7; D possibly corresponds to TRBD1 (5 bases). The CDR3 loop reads CAISEPGFSYEQYF. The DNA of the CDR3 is TGTGCCATCAGTGAACCAGGGTTCTCCTACGAGCAGTACTTC.